The 9 T cell receptor beta chains below all came from one sample that was sequenced in a study of T cells after yellow fever vaccination. TCRdb reprocessed the 5' RACE reads via MiXCR and lists one record per CDR3 protein. This table holds 250,000 to 400,000 distinct CDR3 sequences, approximately 4% found once. Source: PBMCs, taken 5 days after the yellow fever booster vaccination. These receptors were taken from a man in his late teens or twenties who received the YFV17D yellow fever vaccine.

This clonotype was picked up a small number of times. The chain links TRBV6-5 to TRBJ1-3, with D maybe TRBD1 (5 bases). Germline V CDR1 and CDR2: MNHEY, SVGAGI. This CDR3 spans 16 amino acids. V was clipped by 5 bases and J by 0 bases, with 14 bases between them. This chain's CDR3 is CASSMGTPHSGNTIYF. CDR3 nucleotide sequence: TGTGCCAGCAGTATGGGGACTCCGCACTCTGGAAACACCATATATTTT.

This clonotype was counted a few times. The rearrangement joins TRBV24-1 to TRBJ2-6; D may match TRBD1 or TRBD2 (5 bases each). The CDR3 sequence is 17 residues long. The germline CDR1 and CDR2 sequences are KGHDR and SFDVKD. V gave up 9 bases and J gave up 0 bases, with 17 bases separating them. This CDR3 is CATPGRVPSSGANVLTF. The DNA of the CDR3 is TGTGCCACCCCGGGGCGGGTGCCAAGCTCTGGGGCCAACGTCCTGACTTTC.

V is TRBV3-1 and J is TRBJ2-1, with 9 bases matching TRBD1. Germline CDR1 and CDR2: LGHDT and YNNKEL (reference sequence). CDR3 length: 17 amino acids. With 0 bases clipped from V and 6 bases from J, the junction kept 9 bases outside the gene matches. This CDR3 is CASSQDLTGQGGNEQFF. The DNA for the CDR3 is TGTGCCAGCAGCCAAGATCTAACGGGACAGGGTGGCAATGAGCAGTTCTTC.

This clonotype occurred a few times. The CDR3 nucleotides are TGTGCCAGCAGCCCCGCCCCCAGGATCACCTACGAGCAGTACTTC. Protein sequence: CASSPAPRITYEQYF. This rearrangement joins TRBV7-2 to TRBJ2-7; D unclear. The CDR3 extends over 15 amino acids. Germline lookup yields CDR1 SGHTA and CDR2 FQGNSA. Trimming left V 5 bases short and J 2 bases short, with 16 bases between.

This clonotype was seen more than once but under ten times. The chain carries TRBV6-1 and TRBJ2-7, with D uncertain. The length of the CDR3 is 13 residues. The germline gives CDR1 MNHNS, CDR2 SASEGT. Trimming removed 4 bases from V and 7 bases from J, with 14 bases in between. CDR3 sequence reads: CASSVQLTREQYV. CDR3 nucleotides: TGTGCCAGCAGTGTACAGCTTACGAGAGAGCAGTACGTC.

A few counts support this clonotype. The gene calls are TRBV20-1 and TRBJ2-5; D is perhaps TRBD1 (5 bases). Trimming took off 5 bases at V and 5 bases at J, with 15 bases between the two ends. Germline V gives CDR1 DFQATT, CDR2 SNEGSKA (reference sequence). CDR3 length: 13 amino acids. The CDR3 nucleotides are TGCAGTGCTTTAGACAGTATAGGGGAGACCCAGTACTTC. It specifies CSALDSIGETQYF.

This clonotype has just a few counts. V is TRBV5-5 and J is TRBJ1-6; a weak D match, TRBD1 (6 bases). This CDR3 has 14 residues. Trimming removed 7 bases from V and 4 bases from J, with 12 bases in between. Germline CDR1 SGHKS, CDR2 YYEKEE (reference sequence). In DNA, the CDR3 is TGTGCCAGCGGGCAGGGGAGGTATAATTCACCCCTCCACTTT. Protein: CASGQGRYNSPLHF.

This clonotype occurred a few times. J is TRBJ1-1 and V is TRBV29-1; D unclear. Per the germline V gene, CDR1 is SQVTM and CDR2 is ANQGSEA. With 1 base removed from V and 6 bases from J, the gap between germline ends came to 12 bases. The CDR3 length is 13 residues. The CDR3 spells CSVEASQRAEAFF. As DNA, the CDR3 is TGCAGCGTTGAAGCTTCCCAACGGGCTGAAGCTTTCTTT.

This clonotype has a count of ten or more. V is TRBV5-1 and J is TRBJ2-3, with TRBD2 matching 12 bases. The CDR3 has 17 amino acids. With V trimmed by 4 bases and J by 6 bases, 12 bases remained unmatched. Germline V lookup: CDR1 SGHRS, CDR2 YFSETQ. CDR3 sequence (DNA): TGCGCCAGCAGCCCCGCGGCTAGCGGGGGGGGCCCCGATACGCAGTATTTT. Amino acids: CASSPAASGGGPDTQYF.